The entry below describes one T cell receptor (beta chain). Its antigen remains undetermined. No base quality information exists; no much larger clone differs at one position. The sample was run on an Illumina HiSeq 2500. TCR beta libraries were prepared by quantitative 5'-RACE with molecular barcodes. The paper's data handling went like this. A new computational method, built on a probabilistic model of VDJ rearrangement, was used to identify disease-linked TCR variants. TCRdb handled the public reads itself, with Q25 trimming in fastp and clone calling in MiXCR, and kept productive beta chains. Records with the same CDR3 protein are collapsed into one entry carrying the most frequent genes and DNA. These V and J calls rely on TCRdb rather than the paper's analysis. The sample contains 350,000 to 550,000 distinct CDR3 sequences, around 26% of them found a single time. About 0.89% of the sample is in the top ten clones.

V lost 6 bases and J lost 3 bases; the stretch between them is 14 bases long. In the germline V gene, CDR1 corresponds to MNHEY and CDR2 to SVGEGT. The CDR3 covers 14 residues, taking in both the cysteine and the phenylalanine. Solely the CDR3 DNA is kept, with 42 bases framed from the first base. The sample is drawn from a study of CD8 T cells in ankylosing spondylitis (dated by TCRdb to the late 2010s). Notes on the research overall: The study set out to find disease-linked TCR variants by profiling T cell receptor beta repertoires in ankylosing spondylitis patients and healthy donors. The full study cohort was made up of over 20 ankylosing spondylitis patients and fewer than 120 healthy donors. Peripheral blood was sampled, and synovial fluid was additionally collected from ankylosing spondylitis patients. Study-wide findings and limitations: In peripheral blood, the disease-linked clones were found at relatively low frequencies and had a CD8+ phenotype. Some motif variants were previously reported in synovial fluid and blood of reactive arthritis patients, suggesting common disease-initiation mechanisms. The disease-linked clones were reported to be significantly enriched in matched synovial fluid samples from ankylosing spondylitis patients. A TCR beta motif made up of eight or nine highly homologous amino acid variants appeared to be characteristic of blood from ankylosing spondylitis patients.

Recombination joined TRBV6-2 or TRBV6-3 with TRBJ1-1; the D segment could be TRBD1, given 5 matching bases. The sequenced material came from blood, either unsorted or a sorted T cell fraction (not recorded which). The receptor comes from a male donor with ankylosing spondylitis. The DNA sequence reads TGTGCCAGCAGCCCAAGGGACGGCTACACTGAAGCTTTCTTT. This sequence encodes CASSPRDGYTEAFF.